Listed below are T cell receptor beta chains from one sample, sequenced in a study of CD8 T cells in ankylosing spondylitis. TCRdb independently ran MiXCR on the 5' RACE reads; one entry per CDR3 protein. Of about 400,000 distinct CDR3 sequences in the sample, around 24% were seen once. Material for sequencing was blood, either unsorted or a sorted T cell fraction (not recorded which). The receptors shown here come from a male donor with ankylosing spondylitis. Both conserved end residues are part of each CDR3. Fields, in order: J gene, V gene, clone size, D gene, CDR3 DNA, CDR3 protein. D genes are given only for firm matches. Clone size is given for some rows only: seen once, a few or many times, or a class if the clone is expanded.

J gene: TRBJ2-5
V gene: TRBV6-5
clone size: NA
D gene: TRBD2
CDR3 DNA: TGTGCCAGCAGTTACTCGTCTAGCGGAGCGAGGGAGACCCAGTACTTC
CDR3 protein: CASSYSSSGARETQYF

J gene: TRBJ2-7
V gene: TRBV7-3
clone size: NA
D gene: TRBD1
CDR3 DNA: TGTGCCAGCAGCTCGACACCGGGACAGGGTTTCGAGCAGTACTTC
CDR3 protein: CASSSTPGQGFEQYF

J gene: TRBJ2-7
V gene: TRBV12-3/TRBV12-4
clone size: NA
D gene: TRBD2
CDR3 DNA: TGTGCCAGCAGTTCCGAGACTAGCCACAACGAGCAGTACTTC
CDR3 protein: CASSSETSHNEQYF

J gene: TRBJ1-1
V gene: TRBV20-1
clone size: NA
D gene: NA
CDR3 DNA: TGCAGTGCTAGGGCAAGGAACACTGAAGCCTTCTTT
CDR3 protein: CSARARNTEAFF

J gene: TRBJ1-1
V gene: TRBV10-3
clone size: few
D gene: TRBD1
CDR3 DNA: TGTGCCATCAGGGGGGGACAGGGGTACACTGAAGCTTTCTTT
CDR3 protein: CAIRGGQGYTEAFF

J gene: TRBJ1-6
V gene: TRBV5-1
clone size: few
D gene: NA
CDR3 DNA: TGCGCCAGCAGCTTGGCCGGTAGCCCGTGGAATTCACCCCTCCACTTT
CDR3 protein: CASSLAGSPWNSPLHF

J gene: TRBJ1-3
V gene: TRBV12-3/TRBV12-4
clone size: few
D gene: NA
CDR3 DNA: TGTGCCAGCACCCCCATACGCTCTGGAAACACCATATATTTT
CDR3 protein: CASTPIRSGNTIYF

J gene: TRBJ1-4
V gene: TRBV5-1
clone size: few
D gene: TRBD1
CDR3 DNA: TGCGCCAGCAGCCGACGCGGACAGGGGGCGCGGGGACCAACTAATGAAAAACTGTTTTTT
CDR3 protein: CASSRRGQGARGPTNEKLFF

J gene: TRBJ2-1
V gene: TRBV27
clone size: few
D gene: TRBD2
CDR3 DNA: TGTGCCAGCAGTTCAATAGCGGGGGGGTCCTACAATGAGCAGTTCTTC
CDR3 protein: CASSSIAGGSYNEQFF

J gene: TRBJ1-1
V gene: TRBV11-2
clone size: many
D gene: NA
CDR3 DNA: TGTGCCAGCAGTTTTAATATGCTGAATGGGGCTTTCTTT
CDR3 protein: CASSFNMLNGAFF

J gene: TRBJ1-6
V gene: TRBV6-5
clone size: many
D gene: TRBD1
CDR3 DNA: TGTGCCAGCAGTTCAGACAGGGGTGATAATTCACCCCTCCACTTT
CDR3 protein: CASSSDRGDNSPLHF

J gene: TRBJ2-7
V gene: TRBV5-1
clone size: few
D gene: NA
CDR3 DNA: TGCGCCAGCAGCTTGGGCCGCAATTCGGGCTCCTACGAGCAGTACTTC
CDR3 protein: CASSLGRNSGSYEQYF

J gene: TRBJ2-2
V gene: TRBV2
clone size: NA
D gene: TRBD1
CDR3 DNA: TGTGCCAGCAGTGAAGCGCGGACAGGGCCTCTTGGGGAGCTGTTTTTT
CDR3 protein: CASSEARTGPLGELFF

J gene: TRBJ1-2
V gene: TRBV12-3/TRBV12-4
clone size: few
D gene: NA
CDR3 DNA: TGTGCCAGCAGTTTCTACGCTGCCGGCTACACCTTC
CDR3 protein: CASSFYAAGYTF

J gene: TRBJ2-2
V gene: TRBV20-1
clone size: few
D gene: TRBD2
CDR3 DNA: TGCAGTGCTAGACGGCGGGAGGGCGCCGGGGAGCTGTTTTTT
CDR3 protein: CSARRREGAGELFF

J gene: TRBJ2-2
V gene: TRBV25-1
clone size: few
D gene: TRBD1
CDR3 DNA: TGTGCCACTAGGGACAGGGACGGCACCGGGGAGCTGTTTTTT
CDR3 protein: CATRDRDGTGELFF

J gene: TRBJ2-1
V gene: TRBV10-3
clone size: many
D gene: TRBD2
CDR3 DNA: TGTGCCATCAGTGAAGCGGGAGTGAATAATGAGCAGTTCTTC
CDR3 protein: CAISEAGVNNEQFF

J gene: TRBJ2-6
V gene: TRBV5-1
clone size: few
D gene: TRBD1
CDR3 DNA: TGCGCCAGCAGCCCGACAGGGGCTGGGGCCAACGTCCTGACTTTC
CDR3 protein: CASSPTGAGANVLTF

J gene: TRBJ2-3
V gene: TRBV20-1
clone size: NA
D gene: TRBD2
CDR3 DNA: TGCAGTGCTGGGTCCCTAGGGGGGCTAGCGGGAGATACGCAGTATTTT
CDR3 protein: CSAGSLGGLAGDTQYF

J gene: TRBJ2-1
V gene: TRBV9
clone size: few
D gene: NA
CDR3 DNA: TGTGCCAGCAGCGTAGACCTCAATGAGCAGTTCTTC
CDR3 protein: CASSVDLNEQFF

J gene: TRBJ2-1
V gene: TRBV4-2
clone size: NA
D gene: TRBD1
CDR3 DNA: TGTGCCAGCAGCCAAATGAACAGGGGAAAGTTCTTC
CDR3 protein: CASSQMNRGKFF

J gene: TRBJ2-5
V gene: TRBV4-1
clone size: NA
D gene: NA
CDR3 DNA: TGCGCCAGCAGCCCAACAACTTATGGGACTTCTCTGAGGACCCAGTACTTC
CDR3 protein: CASSPTTYGTSLRTQYF

J gene: TRBJ2-7
V gene: TRBV5-1
clone size: many
D gene: TRBD1
CDR3 DNA: TGCGCCAGCAGCTCAGGGACAGGAAACTACGAGCAGTACTTC
CDR3 protein: CASSSGTGNYEQYF

J gene: TRBJ1-6
V gene: TRBV4-2
clone size: NA
D gene: NA
CDR3 DNA: TGTGCCAGCAGCCCTGTGCGGAATTCACCCCTCCACTTT
CDR3 protein: CASSPVRNSPLHF

J gene: TRBJ2-7
V gene: TRBV20-1
clone size: few
D gene: NA
CDR3 DNA: TGCAGTGCTAGAGATCCGAGTTTCTACGAGCAGTACTTC
CDR3 protein: CSARDPSFYEQYF

J gene: TRBJ1-1
V gene: TRBV12-3/TRBV12-4
clone size: few
D gene: NA
CDR3 DNA: TGTGCCAGCAGTTTTAACCGTGCGGGTGAAGCTTTCTTT
CDR3 protein: CASSFNRAGEAFF

J gene: TRBJ1-6
V gene: TRBV4-2
clone size: few
D gene: TRBD1
CDR3 DNA: TGTGCCAGCAGCCAAGATCCTACAGGGGATTCACCCCTCCACTTT
CDR3 protein: CASSQDPTGDSPLHF

J gene: TRBJ1-3
V gene: TRBV28
clone size: few
D gene: NA
CDR3 DNA: TGTGCCAGCAGCCCAGGACGGTGGCTCTCTGGAAACACCATATATTTT
CDR3 protein: CASSPGRWLSGNTIYF

J gene: TRBJ2-1
V gene: TRBV7-2
clone size: NA
D gene: NA
CDR3 DNA: TGTGCCAGCAGCTCCCGTCTCAAGAGGGGCAATGAGCAGTTCTTC
CDR3 protein: CASSSRLKRGNEQFF

J gene: TRBJ2-5
V gene: TRBV3-1
clone size: NA
D gene: TRBD2
CDR3 DNA: TGTGCCAGCAGCCAAGCCCCGGCCGGGCTAGCGGGTGCCAAGACCCAGTACTTC
CDR3 protein: CASSQAPAGLAGAKTQYF

J gene: TRBJ2-5
V gene: TRBV25-1
clone size: few
D gene: TRBD2
CDR3 DNA: TGTGCCAGCATCTCGGGAGGTGAGACCCAGTACTTC
CDR3 protein: CASISGGETQYF

J gene: TRBJ1-1
V gene: TRBV20-1
clone size: many
D gene: NA
CDR3 DNA: TGCAGTGCTAGCTGGAGAACTCTCACTGAAGCTTTCTTT
CDR3 protein: CSASWRTLTEAFF

J gene: TRBJ1-4
V gene: TRBV5-1
clone size: NA
D gene: TRBD1
CDR3 DNA: TGCGCCAGCAGCCTGGACAGGGGGGGCCCTAATGAAAAACTGTTTTTT
CDR3 protein: CASSLDRGGPNEKLFF

J gene: TRBJ2-1
V gene: TRBV9
clone size: few
D gene: TRBD2
CDR3 DNA: TGTGCCAGCAGCGAGACTAGCTTCTACAATGAGCAGTTCTTC
CDR3 protein: CASSETSFYNEQFF

J gene: TRBJ2-2
V gene: TRBV24-1
clone size: NA
D gene: TRBD2
CDR3 DNA: TGTGCCACCAGTGATTCATTAGCGGGAGGGGGCACCGGGGAGCTGTTTTTT
CDR3 protein: CATSDSLAGGGTGELFF

J gene: TRBJ2-7
V gene: TRBV7-9
clone size: once
D gene: TRBD1
CDR3 DNA: TGTGCCAGCAGCTCGCCCGGACAGGGGGGGATCTACGAGCAGTACTTC
CDR3 protein: CASSSPGQGGIYEQYF

J gene: TRBJ2-5
V gene: TRBV15
clone size: NA
D gene: NA
CDR3 DNA: TGTGCCACCAGCAAAGGGACTGTCCAAGAGACCCAGTACTTC
CDR3 protein: CATSKGTVQETQYF

J gene: TRBJ1-2
V gene: TRBV24-1
clone size: NA
D gene: TRBD1
CDR3 DNA: TGTGCCACCAGTGATACCGGGACAGGGGGAGGAGATGGCTACACCTTC
CDR3 protein: CATSDTGTGGGDGYTF

J gene: TRBJ1-3
V gene: TRBV29-1
clone size: few
D gene: NA
CDR3 DNA: TGCAGCGTTGAGGGGTTCTCCGGAAACACCATATATTTT
CDR3 protein: CSVEGFSGNTIYF

J gene: TRBJ1-5
V gene: TRBV29-1
clone size: few
D gene: TRBD1
CDR3 DNA: TGCAGCGTGGGGACAGGGGATCAGCCCCAGCATTTT
CDR3 protein: CSVGTGDQPQHF

J gene: TRBJ2-3
V gene: TRBV29-1
clone size: NA
D gene: NA
CDR3 DNA: TGCAGCGTCACTACGGGGTACAGGAGTGGGGGGCTTAGCACAGATACGCAGTATTTT
CDR3 protein: CSVTTGYRSGGLSTDTQYF

J gene: TRBJ2-7
V gene: TRBV15
clone size: NA
D gene: TRBD1
CDR3 DNA: TGTGCCACCAGCAGAGATTTAGCTACAGGGGTCTACGAGCAGTACTTC
CDR3 protein: CATSRDLATGVYEQYF

J gene: TRBJ2-1
V gene: TRBV29-1
clone size: few
D gene: TRBD1
CDR3 DNA: TGCAGCGTCGCTAAGGGGGCTGGGGCCTACAATGAGCAGTTCTTC
CDR3 protein: CSVAKGAGAYNEQFF

J gene: TRBJ2-1
V gene: TRBV10-3
clone size: few
D gene: TRBD2
CDR3 DNA: TGTGCCATCAGTGAGCAACCGGGGGGGAGTAATGAGCAGTTCTTC
CDR3 protein: CAISEQPGGSNEQFF

J gene: TRBJ1-2
V gene: TRBV19
clone size: few
D gene: NA
CDR3 DNA: TGTGCCAGTACGGCAGGGGAGCACTCCTATGGCTACACCTTC
CDR3 protein: CASTAGEHSYGYTF

J gene: TRBJ2-7
V gene: TRBV18
clone size: few
D gene: NA
CDR3 DNA: TGTGCCAGCTCACCCTCCGGGACTGCTTACGAGCAGTACTTC
CDR3 protein: CASSPSGTAYEQYF

J gene: TRBJ2-7
V gene: TRBV5-1
clone size: NA
D gene: TRBD2
CDR3 DNA: TGCGCCAGCAGCTTGAGACTAGCGGGAGTTTCCTACGAGCAGTACTTC
CDR3 protein: CASSLRLAGVSYEQYF

J gene: TRBJ2-7
V gene: TRBV27
clone size: NA
D gene: TRBD2
CDR3 DNA: TGTGCCAGCAGTCATGGCCGGGACTACTTTGACGAGCAGTACTTC
CDR3 protein: CASSHGRDYFDEQYF

J gene: TRBJ2-1
V gene: TRBV14
clone size: NA
D gene: TRBD1
CDR3 DNA: TGTGCCAGCAGCCGACTACAGGGGGCACGAGCACGGAATGAGCAGTTCTTC
CDR3 protein: CASSRLQGARARNEQFF

J gene: TRBJ2-2
V gene: TRBV5-1
clone size: few
D gene: NA
CDR3 DNA: TGCGCCAGCAGCTCTACGTTGGGCCTCTCCGGGACCGGGGAGCTGTTTTTT
CDR3 protein: CASSSTLGLSGTGELFF

J gene: TRBJ2-3
V gene: TRBV7-8
clone size: NA
D gene: TRBD2
CDR3 DNA: TGTGCCAGCAGCCCAACCGGGGCGCCGGGACTAGGGAGAGATACGCAGTATTTT
CDR3 protein: CASSPTGAPGLGRDTQYF

J gene: TRBJ1-6
V gene: TRBV20-1
clone size: NA
D gene: NA
CDR3 DNA: TGCAGTGCTAGAGTCCCTACAGGACCGAGTTCACCCCTCCACTTT
CDR3 protein: CSARVPTGPSSPLHF

J gene: TRBJ2-3
V gene: TRBV24-1
clone size: few
D gene: NA
CDR3 DNA: TGTGCCACCAGTGATACGTACGGGGGCACAGATACGCAGTATTTT
CDR3 protein: CATSDTYGGTDTQYF

J gene: TRBJ2-1
V gene: TRBV6-5
clone size: NA
D gene: NA
CDR3 DNA: TGTGCCAGCAGTTCCGAGCCGCGGGGCCGAGGGAGCAATGAGCAGTTCTTC
CDR3 protein: CASSSEPRGRGSNEQFF

J gene: TRBJ2-7
V gene: TRBV11-1
clone size: few
D gene: NA
CDR3 DNA: TGTGCCAGCAGCCGGAATCGGGACAACTACGAGCAGTACTTC
CDR3 protein: CASSRNRDNYEQYF